This T cell receptor (beta chain) came from a study of identical twins. TCRdb re-analysed the 5' RACE reads in MiXCR, keeping a single row per CDR3 protein. The table includes a few hundred thousand distinct CDR3 sequences, 5% to 7% detected once. CDR3 length: 13 amino acids. Trimming left V 0 bases short and J 6 bases short, with 10 bases between. Germline loops: CDR1 SGDLS, CDR2 YYNGEE. This clonotype was seen more than once but under ten times. These data were also reused for a study on T cells expressing NK-cell markers. Turning to that study: All TCR beta repertoires analysed originated from sorted CD3+CD56+NKG2C+, CD3+CD56+NKG2C- and CD3+CD56-NKG2C+ T cells. The authors sequenced eight donors, of whom seven were HCMV-seropositive and one was seronegative.

Sequenced: CD8+ T cells sorted from blood. The chain joins TRBV9 to TRBJ2-7, with D possibly being TRBD2 (6 bases). The TCR sequence derives from a woman younger than 30 in good health. CDR3 residues: CASSVVQGGEQYF. The CDR3 DNA reads TGTGCCAGCAGCGTAGTGCAGGGAGGCGAGCAGTACTTC.